Following are 19 T cell receptor beta chains from one sample sequenced in a study of blood T cell repertoires in COVID-19. Profiling relied on immunoSEQ multiplex PCR, and the TCRdb table lists in-frame clones only, not all of them. The sample lists 150,000 or so clones, roughly four fifths occurring once. Material for sequencing was peripheral blood. Receptors were obtained from a human donor with acute or convalescent COVID-19. The donor label of this sample is uncertain.

V usage is TRBV29-1 and J usage is TRBJ2-1; D may be TRBD2 (6 bases). Germline values: CDR1 SQVTM, CDR2 ANQGSEA. Trimming took off 5 bases at V and 2 bases at J, with 10 bases between the two ends. The CDR3 totals 13 residues. The CDR3 DNA follows: TGCAGCGTTCCGGGACTCCCCTACAATGAGCAGTTCTTC. Its protein is CSVPGLPYNEQFF.

The sample holds one count of this clone. V and J are TRBV30 and TRBJ1-3; weak D call: TRBD1 (6 bases). From germline, CDR1 is GTSNPN and CDR2 SVGIG (reference sequence). Trimming cost V 4 bases and J 7 bases, with 8 bases left between them. CDR3 length equals 11 residues. As DNA, the CDR3 is TGTGCCTGGACAGGGGCGAACACCATATATTTT. Protein sequence: CAWTGANTIYF.

The chain uses TRBV4-1 and TRBJ1-3, with D unresolved. Germline loops: CDR1 MGHRA, CDR2 YSYEKL. This CDR3 comprises 14 residues. Between the trimmed V and J ends, which lost 3 bases and 4 bases, there was a span of 10 bases. The CDR3 DNA is TGCGCCAGCAGCCATCCTGGCCAGGGAAACACCATATATTTT. Its protein product is CASSHPGQGNTIYF.

V is TRBV29-1 and J is TRBJ1-2; D not resolved. The CDR3 is 11 residues long. Germline-derived CDR1 and CDR2 are SQVTM and ANQGSEA. Trimming cost V 4 bases and J 6 bases, with 9 bases left between them. CDR3 protein: CSVGYRDGYTF. The DNA of the CDR3 is TGCAGCGTTGGATATCGGGATGGCTACACCTTC.

The J gene is TRBJ2-7, the V gene TRBV19; D gene unclear. The ends were cut back, 5 bases at V and 4 bases at J, with 15 bases in the middle. CDR1 LNHDA and CDR2 SQIVND come from the germline V gene (reference sequence). The CDR3 is 14 residues long. CDR3 sequence (DNA): TGTGCCAGTAGTCTTAGCCCGGATCAATACGAGCAGTACTTC. Translated: CASSLSPDQYEQYF. Combining the CDR3 with reference TRBV19 and TRBJ2-7 gives the whole variable domain DGGITQSPKYLFRKEGQNVTLSCEQNLNHDAMYWYRQDPGQGLRLIYYSQIVNDFQKGDIAEGYSVSREKKESFPLTVTSAQKNPTAFYLCASSLSPDQYEQYFGPGTRLTVT.

The V and J genes are TRBV6-5 and TRBJ2-5; D is unresolved. From germline, CDR1 is MNHEY and CDR2 SVGAGI. Trimming removed 8 bases from V and 0 bases from J, with 7 bases in between. This CDR3 has 12 amino acids. Written as DNA, the CDR3 is TGTGCCAGCGAGTTGTACCAAGAGACCCAGTACTTC. It translates to CASELYQETQYF.

V and J are TRBV30 and TRBJ1-5; D is perhaps TRBD1 (5 bases). The V gene lost 0 bases and the J gene lost 0 bases, with 15 bases spanning the gap. The CDR3 is 17 amino acids. Germline V gives CDR1 GTSNPN, CDR2 SVGIG (reference sequence). The CDR3: CAWSVRRRGVSNQPQHF. CDR3 DNA: TGTGCCTGGAGTGTTAGACGGAGGGGAGTTAGCAATCAGCCCCAGCATTTT.

This rearrangement joins TRBV16 to TRBJ1-4, with D tentatively TRBD1 (6 bases). Trimming took 4 bases from V and 4 from J, leaving 16 bases between them. The CDR3 is 16 residues long. The germline CDR1 and CDR2 sequences are KGHSY and FQNENV. For the CDR3, the DNA is TGTGCCAGCAGCCTCGGGACCGTCAGGGGTAATGAAAAACTGTTTTTT. The encoded protein is CASSLGTVRGNEKLFF.

The chain recombines TRBV18 with TRBJ2-7; 7 bases align to TRBD1. The J segment lost 3 bases and the V segment lost 3 bases, leaving 11 bases of the junction unmatched. Germline V lookup: CDR1 KGHSH, CDR2 LQKENI. CDR3 size: 16 residues. This CDR3 is CASSPNGTVRFYEQYF. CDR3 coding DNA: TGTGCCAGCTCACCCAATGGGACAGTACGTTTCTACGAGCAGTACTTC.

V and J are TRBV15 and TRBJ1-1; no firm D call. Trimming removed 5 bases at V and 4 bases at J, with 20 bases between. CDR3 length: 16 residues. Germline loops: CDR1 LNHNV, CDR2 YYDKDF (reference sequence). The CDR3: CATSRGRAGLLTEAFF. The DNA of the CDR3 is TGTGCCACCAGCCGGGGTAGGGCTGGGCTCCTCACTGAAGCTTTCTTT.

Comment on this clone: The sample contains more than one DNA sequence encoding this CDR3. The chain uses TRBV7-2 and TRBJ2-5, with 7 bases identical to TRBD1. J was trimmed by 5 bases and V by 2 bases; bases with no gene match: 8. Germline V gene lookup returns CDR1 SGHTA and CDR2 FQGNSA. The CDR3 is 15 residues long. Written as DNA, the CDR3 is TGTGCCAGCAGCTTAAGGTCAGGGGGTGCGGAGACCCAGTACTTC. Amino acids: CASSLRSGGAETQYF.

V usage is TRBV7-3 and J usage is TRBJ1-1, with unresolved D. The V gene lost 1 base and the J gene lost 3 bases, with 18 bases spanning the gap. Germline CDR1 is SGHTA and CDR2 is FQGTGA. The CDR3 has 17 amino acids. In DNA form, the CDR3 reads TGTGCCAGCAGCTTAAATAGGATGAGGGAAGCGGACACTGAAGCTTTCTTT. It specifies CASSLNRMREADTEAFF.

This chain connects TRBV2 to TRBJ1-1; TRBD1 is a possible D gene (5 bases). The CDR3 has 15 amino acids. The germline V and J ends were trimmed by 0 bases and 4 bases, with 12 bases remaining between them. CDR1 is SNHLY, CDR2 FYNNEI, per germline. The DNA for the CDR3 is TGTGCCAGCAGTGAAGCGCTTCGGGGGGGCACTGAAGCTTTCTTT. This translates into CASSEALRGGTEAFF.

The chain joins TRBV6-2 or TRBV6-3 to TRBJ2-1, with 9 bases lining up with TRBD1. J gave up 7 bases and V 0 bases, and 7 bases lay outside the gene matches. The CDR3 covers 16 residues. Germline lookup yields CDR1 MNHEY and CDR2 SVGEGT. The CDR3 loop reads CASSYSDRGGGNEQFF. CDR3 coding DNA: TGTGCCAGCAGTTACTCGGACAGGGGAGGGGGTAATGAGCAGTTCTTC.

The sample holds a few counts of this clone. The chain carries TRBV20-1 and TRBJ1-2; no firm D call. CDR1 is DFQATT, CDR2 SNEGSKA, per germline (reference sequence). V gave up 3 bases and J gave up 4 bases, with 9 bases separating them. This CDR3 region has 12 residues. CDR3 sequence reads: CSASDQVYGYTF. The CDR3 DNA sequence: TGCAGTGCTAGTGATCAGGTCTATGGCTACACCTTC.

The V and J genes are TRBV2 and TRBJ2-3; D not resolved. This CDR3 spans 12 amino acids. Trimming removed 8 bases at V and 8 bases at J, with 14 bases between. The germline V gene has CDR1 SNHLY and CDR2 FYNNEI. The chain's CDR3 is CASSALPPTQYF. In nucleotides, the CDR3 is TGTGCCAGCTCCGCGCTCCCGCCTACGCAGTATTTT. Full variable domain (rest looked up from reference TRBV2 and TRBJ2-3): EPEVTQTPSHQVTQMGQEVILRCVPISNHLYFYWYRQILGQKVEFLVSFYNNEISEKSEIFDDQFSVERPDGSNFTLKIRSTKLEDSAMYFCASSALPPTQYFGPGTRLTVL.

The chain has TRBV7-2 and TRBJ1-2; D not certain. This CDR3 has 15 residues. The V gene lost 4 bases and the J gene lost 4 bases, with 16 bases spanning the gap. CDR1 is SGHTA, CDR2 FQGNSA, per germline. For the CDR3, the DNA is TGTGCCAGCAGCTCAGTCCCGGGTGTCGGCTATGGCTACACCTTC. Protein sequence: CASSSVPGVGYGYTF.

The chain is built from TRBV7-3 and TRBJ2-1; D ambiguous. V gave up 6 bases and J gave up 10 bases, with 13 bases separating them. CDR3 length: 12 residues. The germline CDR1 and CDR2 sequences are SGHTA and FQGTGA. Here the CDR3 DNA reads TGTGCCAGCAGTTTTGGAGACGGGGAGCAGTTCTTC. The encoded protein is CASSFGDGEQFF.

The chain recombines TRBV12-3 or TRBV12-4 with TRBJ2-1; TRBD1 is a possible D gene (5 bases). Trimming shortened V by 2 bases and J by 6 bases, and 8 bases separated the two germline ends. The CDR3 is 13 amino acids. CDR3 protein: CASSLQGTNEQFF. The CDR3 DNA reads TGTGCCAGCAGTTTACAGGGAACCAATGAGCAGTTCTTC.